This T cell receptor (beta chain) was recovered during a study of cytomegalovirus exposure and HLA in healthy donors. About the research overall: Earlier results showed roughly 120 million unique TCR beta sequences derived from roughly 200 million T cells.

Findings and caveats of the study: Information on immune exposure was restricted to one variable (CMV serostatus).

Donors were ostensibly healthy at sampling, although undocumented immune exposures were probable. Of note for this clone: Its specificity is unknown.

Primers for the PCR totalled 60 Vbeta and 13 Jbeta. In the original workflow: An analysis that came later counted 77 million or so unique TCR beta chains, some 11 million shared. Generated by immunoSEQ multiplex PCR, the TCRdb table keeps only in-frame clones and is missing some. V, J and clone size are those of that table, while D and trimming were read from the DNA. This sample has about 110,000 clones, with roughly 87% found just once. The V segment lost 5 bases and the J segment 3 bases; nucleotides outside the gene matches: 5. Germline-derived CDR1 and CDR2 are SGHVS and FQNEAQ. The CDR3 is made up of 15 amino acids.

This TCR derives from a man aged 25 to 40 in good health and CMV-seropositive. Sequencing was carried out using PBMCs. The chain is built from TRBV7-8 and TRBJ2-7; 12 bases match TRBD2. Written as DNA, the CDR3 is TGTGCCAGCAGCGTGACTAGCGGGGGAGTCTACGAGCAGTACTTC. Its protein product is CASSVTSGGVYEQYF.